This T cell receptor (beta chain) was sequenced during a study of cytomegalovirus exposure and HLA in healthy donors. Study outcomes and limitations: For most subjects, TCR beta sequences were reported to predict HLA-A and HLA-B alleles with accuracy.

The PCR contained 60 Vbeta and 13 Jbeta primers. Profiled with immunoSEQ multiplex PCR; TCRdb holds only in-frame clones, not every one. Altogether roughly 130,000 clones are present, roughly four fifths being singletons, with the ten largest covering approximately 1.7%. Details on this clone: Its cognate antigen is unknown.

Germline V gives CDR1 MNHEY, CDR2 SVGAGI. The V and J ends lost 6 bases and 3 bases respectively, with 15 bases between them. There are 15 residues in the CDR3. The sequence was obtained from a woman between 50 and 59 years old in good health and CMV-seronegative. The chain is built from TRBV6-5 and TRBJ1-5; possible D gene TRBD1, 5 bases. Source material: PBMCs. The CDR3: CASSPKPGHNQPQHF. The DNA of the CDR3 is TGTGCCAGCAGCCCAAAACCAGGGCACAATCAGCCCCAGCATTTT.